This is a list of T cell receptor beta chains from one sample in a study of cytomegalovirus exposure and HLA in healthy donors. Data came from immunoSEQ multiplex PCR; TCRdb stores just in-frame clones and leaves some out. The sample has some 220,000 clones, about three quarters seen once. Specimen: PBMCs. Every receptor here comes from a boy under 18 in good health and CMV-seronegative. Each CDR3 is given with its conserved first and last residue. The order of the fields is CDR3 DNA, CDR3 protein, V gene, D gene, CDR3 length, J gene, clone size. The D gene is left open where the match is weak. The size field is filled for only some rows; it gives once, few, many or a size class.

TGTGCCAGCAGCGATACTAGCGGGTCTTGGGAGAGCTACGAGCAGTACTTC CASSDTSGSWESYEQYF TRBV5-8 TRBD2 17 TRBJ2-7 NA
TGCGCCAGCAGCCAGGGGGGAAGTCGGTACTTC CASSQGGSRYF TRBV4-1 NA 11 TRBJ2-4 NA
TGTGCCAGTAGGGGGCTGGGGGCCAACGTCCTGACTTTC CASRGLGANVLTF TRBV19 NA 13 TRBJ2-6 NA
TGTGCCTGGAGCTCACACAACTATGGCTACACCTTC CAWSSHNYGYTF TRBV30 NA 12 TRBJ1-2 NA
TGTGCCAGTAGTATAGCAGGGGTTCCCTCCTACGAGCAGTACTTC CASSIAGVPSYEQYF TRBV19 NA 15 TRBJ2-7 few
TGTGCCAGCAGTCATACCCCCGAGGGCGGGGAGCTGTTTTTT CASSHTPEGGELFF TRBV5-6 NA 14 TRBJ2-2 NA
TGTGCCAGCAGTCGACCCGGGACTAGCGGCCGAGAGACCCAGTACTTC CASSRPGTSGRETQYF TRBV5-4 TRBD2 16 TRBJ2-5 NA
TGTGCCAGCAGCCAGCGACCGGGACAGGGCTACAATGAGCAGTTCTTC CASSQRPGQGYNEQFF TRBV7-7 TRBD1 16 TRBJ2-1 NA
TGCGCCAGCAGCTTGGAGGGACAGGGGAACCATGAGCAGTTCTTC CASSLEGQGNHEQFF TRBV5-1 TRBD1 15 TRBJ2-1 NA
TGCGCCAGCAGCTTGGAGCAGGGCGGTGGTTCACCCCTCCACTTT CASSLEQGGGSPLHF TRBV5-1 NA 15 TRBJ1-6 NA
TGTGCCAGCAGCCCCAAAACCCTGGACAGGGGGGATAATGAAAAACTGTTTTTT CASSPKTLDRGDNEKLFF TRBV5-6 TRBD1 18 TRBJ1-4 many
TGTGCCGGGACGTTCCACAACAATGAGCAGTTCTTC CAGTFHNNEQFF TRBV30 NA 12 TRBJ2-1 once
TGTGCCAGTAGTATAAGGGCAGGGGGTTACGGCTACACCTTC CASSIRAGGYGYTF TRBV19 TRBD1 14 TRBJ1-2 few
TGTGCCAGTAGTCCGGGGCGGGGGTATACAGATACGCAGTATTTT CASSPGRGYTDTQYF TRBV19 TRBD2 15 TRBJ2-3 NA
TGTGCCAGCAGATCGACAGGGGTACATGGCTACACCTTC CASRSTGVHGYTF TRBV6-1 TRBD1 13 TRBJ1-2 NA
TGTGCCAGCGTTTCGGGGGGAAACTATGGCTACACCTTC CASVSGGNYGYTF TRBV28 NA 13 TRBJ1-2 NA
TGTGCCAGCACAGGGTCCACAGATACGCAGTATTTT CASTGSTDTQYF TRBV9 NA 12 TRBJ2-3 NA
TGTGCCAGCAGCTCGGGAGGCGCGTCACCCTCAAAAGTCCTGACTTTC CASSSGGASPSKVLTF TRBV5-4 TRBD2 16 TRBJ2-6 NA
TGTGCCAGCAGCGTGGGGGGGCCGGGAGGGTATGGCTACACCTTC CASSVGGPGGYGYTF TRBV5-4 NA 15 TRBJ1-2 NA
TGTGCCAGCAGTTACAGGCGGCAGAACACCGGGGAGCTGTTTTTT CASSYRRQNTGELFF TRBV6-5 NA 15 TRBJ2-2 NA
TGTGCCAGCAGGGGGAGGGTCACTGAAGCTTTCTTT CASRGRVTEAFF TRBV6-5 NA 12 TRBJ1-1 few
TGTGCCAGCAGCTTGTTGTCGGACTATCAGCCCCAGCATTTT CASSLLSDYQPQHF TRBV5-6 NA 14 TRBJ1-5 NA
TGTGCCAGCCGGTTGAATCAGCCCCAGCATTTT CASRLNQPQHF TRBV2 NA 11 TRBJ1-5 NA
TGTGCCAGCAGCTCCAAAAGCGGGGGGCCCTCCTACGAGCAGTACTTC CASSSKSGGPSYEQYF TRBV7-8 TRBD2 16 TRBJ2-7 few
TGTGCCAGCTCTCTAACATCAGGGGACAATCAGCCCCAGCATTTT CASSLTSGDNQPQHF TRBV2 NA 15 TRBJ1-5 NA
TGTGCCAGTAGTACCCCTTATGCCGGGACAGGGGGCGCTGGCACTGAAGCTTTCTTT CASSTPYAGTGGAGTEAFF TRBV19 TRBD1 19 TRBJ1-1 NA
TGCGCCAGCAGCTTGGGGCTAGCGGAGCCGCAAGAGACCCAGTACTTC CASSLGLAEPQETQYF TRBV5-1 TRBD2 16 TRBJ2-5 NA
TGTGCCAGCAGCTCACGACGGGACTATAATTCACCCCTCCACTTT CASSSRRDYNSPLHF TRBV7-6 NA 15 TRBJ1-6 NA
TGCGCCAGCAGCTTGGCGGTCGACAGTGAAGCTTTCTTT CASSLAVDSEAFF TRBV5-1 NA 13 TRBJ1-1 NA
TGTGCCAGCAGTTACTCACGGGTGGGGAAGGGGGAAGCTTTCTTT CASSYSRVGKGEAFF TRBV6-5 NA 15 TRBJ1-1 NA
TGTGCCAGCAGCCCTAAGATAACGACTAGTACCTACAATGAGCAGTTCTTC CASSPKITTSTYNEQFF TRBV11-2 NA 17 TRBJ2-1 NA
TGTGCCTGGAATTACGGACAGGCTTTGGATGGCTACACCTTC CAWNYGQALDGYTF TRBV30 TRBD1 14 TRBJ1-2 NA
TGTGCCAGCAGCTCGCCGGGACTAGCACTCTTC CASSSPGLALF TRBV7-9 TRBD2 11 TRBJ2-7 NA